This TCR beta chain derives from a study of CXCR3-negative and CXCR3-positive naive CD8 T cells. Notes on the study in general: CXCR3-positive naive cells had more hydrophobic TRB CDR3s than CXCR3-negative naive cells.

The CDR3 is made up of 16 amino acids. Germline V lookup: CDR1 MNHEY, CDR2 SVGEGT. Preparation of TRB cDNA libraries relied on 5' RACE carrying UMI labels. For each CDR3 protein, TCRdb gives one entry from its re-call of the 5' RACE reads, without DNA. This table holds some 140,000 distinct CDR3 sequences. On this clonotype itself: As yet, its antigen is unknown.

The source material was naive CXCR3+ CD8+ T cells from blood. The subset: CD45RO-CCR7+CD27+CD95- naive CD8+ T cells expressing CXCR3 (TNR3+). This chain joins TRBV6-2 or TRBV6-3 and TRBJ1-6. This sequence was found in a human donor in good health. Some clones in this sample may be carry-over from other donors' samples. The CDR3 loop is CASSYSGEYLRSPLHF.